Included here is one T cell receptor beta chain sequence, with context. Antigen specificity is unknown. Exclusion of a patient followed from autoimmune disease history or systemic immunosuppression. The record originates from a study of OX40 agonist ivuxolimab in advanced cancers. Broader study findings: Researchers report that CD8+ T cells had, on average, more expanded clones than CD4+. Researchers did not determine the expanded peripheral T cells' antigen specificity.

Produced via immunoSEQ multiplex PCR; TCRdb's table is partial and in-frame only. The profile covers 65,000 to 95,000 clones, with approximately 89% appearing a single time and approximately 0.2% taken by the ten largest. The specimen was CD4+ or CD8+ T cells sorted from blood, collected in a trial of the OX40 agonist ivuxolimab. The sequence was collected from an adult with an advanced solid tumor such as melanoma, head and neck, liver or kidney cancer.

The CDR3 sequence is CASSLWTTGTPLHF. The CDR3 bases are TGCGCCAGCAGCTTGTGGACGACAGGTACACCCCTCCACTTT. V gene TRBV5-1 combines with J gene TRBJ1-6; perhaps TRBD1 as D (6 bases). Trimming took off 1 base at V and 11 bases at J, with 13 bases between the two ends. Germline lookup yields CDR1 SGHRS and CDR2 YFSETQ. The CDR3 spans 14 residues.